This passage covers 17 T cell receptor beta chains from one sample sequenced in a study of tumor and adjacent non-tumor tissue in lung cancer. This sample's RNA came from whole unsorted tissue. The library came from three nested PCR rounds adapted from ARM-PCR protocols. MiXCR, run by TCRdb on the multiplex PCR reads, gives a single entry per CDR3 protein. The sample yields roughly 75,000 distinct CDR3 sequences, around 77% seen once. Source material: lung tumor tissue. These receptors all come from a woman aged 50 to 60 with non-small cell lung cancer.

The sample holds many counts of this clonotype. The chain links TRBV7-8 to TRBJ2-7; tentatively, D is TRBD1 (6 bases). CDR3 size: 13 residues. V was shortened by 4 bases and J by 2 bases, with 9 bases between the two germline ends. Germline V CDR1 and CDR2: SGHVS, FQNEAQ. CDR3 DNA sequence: TGTGCCAGCAGCTGGACAGTAGCCTACGAGCAGTACTTC. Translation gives CASSWTVAYEQYF.

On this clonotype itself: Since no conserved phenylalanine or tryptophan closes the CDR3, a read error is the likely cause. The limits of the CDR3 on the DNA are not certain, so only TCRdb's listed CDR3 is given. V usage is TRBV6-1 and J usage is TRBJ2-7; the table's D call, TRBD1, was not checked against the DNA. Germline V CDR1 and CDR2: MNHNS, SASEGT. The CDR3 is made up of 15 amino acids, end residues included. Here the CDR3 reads CASSLGLGAYYEHYS.

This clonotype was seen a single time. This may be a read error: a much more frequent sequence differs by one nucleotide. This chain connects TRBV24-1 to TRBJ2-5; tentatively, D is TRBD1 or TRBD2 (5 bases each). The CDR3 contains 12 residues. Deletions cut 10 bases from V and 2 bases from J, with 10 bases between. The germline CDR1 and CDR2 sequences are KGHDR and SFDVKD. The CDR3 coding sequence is TGTGCCACAAGGGACGGGCAAGAGACCCAGTACTTC. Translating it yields CATRDGQETQYF.

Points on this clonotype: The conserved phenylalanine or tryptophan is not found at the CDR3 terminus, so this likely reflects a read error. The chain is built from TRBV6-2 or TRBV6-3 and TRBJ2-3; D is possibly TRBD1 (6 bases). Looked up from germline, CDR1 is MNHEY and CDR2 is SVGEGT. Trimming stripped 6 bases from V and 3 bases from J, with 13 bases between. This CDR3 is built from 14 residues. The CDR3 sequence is CASSMDSRTDTQYI. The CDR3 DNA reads TGTGCCAGCAGCATGGACAGTAGAACAGATACGCAGTATATT.

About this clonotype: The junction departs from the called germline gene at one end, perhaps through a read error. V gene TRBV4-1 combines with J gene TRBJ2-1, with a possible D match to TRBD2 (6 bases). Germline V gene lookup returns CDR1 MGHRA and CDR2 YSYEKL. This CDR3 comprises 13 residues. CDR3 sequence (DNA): TGTGCCAGCAGTCAGAAGAGGGACTCTGAGCAGTTCTTC. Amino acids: CASSQKRDSEQFF.

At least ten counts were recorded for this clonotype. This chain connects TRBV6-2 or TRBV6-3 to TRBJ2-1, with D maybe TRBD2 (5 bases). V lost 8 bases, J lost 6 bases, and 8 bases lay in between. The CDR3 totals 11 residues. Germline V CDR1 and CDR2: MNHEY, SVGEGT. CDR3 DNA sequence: TGTGCCAGCGGCGGGTTCAATGAGCAGTTCTTC. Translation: CASGGFNEQFF.

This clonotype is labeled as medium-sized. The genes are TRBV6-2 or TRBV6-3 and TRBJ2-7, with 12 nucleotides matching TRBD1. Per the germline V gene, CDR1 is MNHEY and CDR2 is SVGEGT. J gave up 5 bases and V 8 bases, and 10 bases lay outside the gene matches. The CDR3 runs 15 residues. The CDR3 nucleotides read TGTGCCAGCCAGCTACCGGGACAGGGGGCCAACGAGCAGTACTTC. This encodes CASQLPGQGANEQYF.

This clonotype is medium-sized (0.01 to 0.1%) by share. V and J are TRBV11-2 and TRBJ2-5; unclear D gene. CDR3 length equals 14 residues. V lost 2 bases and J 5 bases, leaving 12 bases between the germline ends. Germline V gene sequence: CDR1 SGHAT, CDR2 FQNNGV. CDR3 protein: CASSLPVSPETQYF. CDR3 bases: TGTGCCAGCAGCTTACCTGTAAGCCCTGAGACCCAGTACTTC.

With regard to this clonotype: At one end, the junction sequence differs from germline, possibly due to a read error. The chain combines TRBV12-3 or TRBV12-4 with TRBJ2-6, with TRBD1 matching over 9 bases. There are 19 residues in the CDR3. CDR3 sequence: CGSSARTGAELSGANVLTF. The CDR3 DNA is TGTGGCAGCAGTGCTCGGACAGGGGCTGAGCTCTCTGGGGCCAACGTCCTGACTTTC.

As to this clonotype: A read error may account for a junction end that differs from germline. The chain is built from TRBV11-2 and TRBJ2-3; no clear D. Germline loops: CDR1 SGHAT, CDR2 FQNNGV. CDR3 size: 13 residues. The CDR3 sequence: CVNSLDRADAQYF. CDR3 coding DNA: TGTGTCAACAGCTTAGATCGGGCAGATGCGCAGTATTTT.

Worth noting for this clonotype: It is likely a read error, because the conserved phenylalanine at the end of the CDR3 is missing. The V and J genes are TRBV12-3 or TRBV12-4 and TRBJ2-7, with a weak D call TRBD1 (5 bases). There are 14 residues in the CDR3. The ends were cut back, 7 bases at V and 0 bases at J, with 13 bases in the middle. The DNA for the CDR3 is TGTGCCAGCACCAAGACAGTGAGCTCCTACGAGCAGTACTCC. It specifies CASTKTVSSYEQYS.

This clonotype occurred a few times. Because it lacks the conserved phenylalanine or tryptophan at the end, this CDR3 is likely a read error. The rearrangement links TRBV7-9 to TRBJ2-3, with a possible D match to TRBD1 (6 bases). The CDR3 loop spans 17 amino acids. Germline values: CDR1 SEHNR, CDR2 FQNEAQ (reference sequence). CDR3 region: CAGSPSHRTESTDTQYS. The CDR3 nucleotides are TGTGCCGGCAGTCCCAGTCATCGGACAGAGAGCACAGATACGCAGTATTCT.

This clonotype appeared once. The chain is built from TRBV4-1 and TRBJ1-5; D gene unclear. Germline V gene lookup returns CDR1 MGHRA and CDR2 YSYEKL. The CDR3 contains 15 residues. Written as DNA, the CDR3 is TGCATCAGCAGCCAAGATGAACTACGGCGTCAGCCCCAGCATTTT. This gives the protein CISSQDELRRQPQHF.

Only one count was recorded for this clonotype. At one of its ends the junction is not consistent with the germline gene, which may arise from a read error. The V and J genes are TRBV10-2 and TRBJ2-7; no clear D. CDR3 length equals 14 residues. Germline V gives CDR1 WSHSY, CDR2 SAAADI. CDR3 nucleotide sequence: TGCGCCAGCAGTGAGTCGATGGCGGCATACGAGCAGTGCTTC. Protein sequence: CASSESMAAYEQCF.

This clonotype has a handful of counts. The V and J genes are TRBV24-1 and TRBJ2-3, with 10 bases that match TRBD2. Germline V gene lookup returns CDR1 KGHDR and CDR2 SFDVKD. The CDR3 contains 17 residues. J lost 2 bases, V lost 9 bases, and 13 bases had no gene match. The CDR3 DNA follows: TGTGCCACCGGCGGGGGGTCGGGGACTAGCGCCACAGATACGCAGTATTTT. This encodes CATGGGSGTSATDTQYF.

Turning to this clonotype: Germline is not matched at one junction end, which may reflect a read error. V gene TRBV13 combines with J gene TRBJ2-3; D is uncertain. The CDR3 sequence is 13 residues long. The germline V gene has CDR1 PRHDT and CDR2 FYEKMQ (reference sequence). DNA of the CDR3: TGTGCCAGCAACTTATCGGTTGTGGGCACGCAGTATTTT. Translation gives CASNLSVVGTQYF.

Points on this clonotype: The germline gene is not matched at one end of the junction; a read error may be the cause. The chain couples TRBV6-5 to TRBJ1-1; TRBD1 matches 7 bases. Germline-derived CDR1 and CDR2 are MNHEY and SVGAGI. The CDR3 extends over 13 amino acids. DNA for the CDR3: TGTCCCAGGAGAGGGGGGGACAGCATTGAAGCTTTCTTT. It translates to CPRRGGDSIEAFF.